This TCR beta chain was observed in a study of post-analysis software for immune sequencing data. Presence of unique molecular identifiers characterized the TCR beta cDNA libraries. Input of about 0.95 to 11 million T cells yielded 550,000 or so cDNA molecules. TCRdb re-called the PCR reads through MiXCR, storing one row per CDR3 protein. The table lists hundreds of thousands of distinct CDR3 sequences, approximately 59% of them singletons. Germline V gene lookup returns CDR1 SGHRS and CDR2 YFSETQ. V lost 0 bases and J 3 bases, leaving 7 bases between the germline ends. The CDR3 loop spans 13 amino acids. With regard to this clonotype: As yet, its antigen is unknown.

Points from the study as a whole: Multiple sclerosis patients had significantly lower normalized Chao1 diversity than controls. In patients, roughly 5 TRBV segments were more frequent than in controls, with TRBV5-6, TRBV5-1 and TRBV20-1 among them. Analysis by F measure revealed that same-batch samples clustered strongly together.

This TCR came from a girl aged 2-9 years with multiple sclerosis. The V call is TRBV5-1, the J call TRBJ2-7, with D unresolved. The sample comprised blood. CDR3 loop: CASSLDNLYEQYF. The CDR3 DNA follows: TGCGCCAGCAGCTTGGACAACCTCTACGAGCAGTACTTC.